One and the same sample provided the 26 T cell receptor beta chains below, sequenced in a study of blood T cell repertoires in COVID-19. Sequenced by immunoSEQ multiplex PCR; TCRdb stores in-frame clones only, minus some. The top ten hold roughly 2.7% of the sample, which has fewer than 300,000 clones, 85% seen once. Sequences were obtained from PBMCs or T cells enriched from blood (not recorded which). These receptors came from a woman between 50 and 59 years old who had recovered from COVID-19.

The J gene is TRBJ2-4, the V gene TRBV7-2; 8 nucleotides align to TRBD2. Per the germline V gene, CDR1 is SGHTA and CDR2 is FQGNSA. After removal of 8 bases from V and 6 bases from J, the junction contained 0 bases not matched to a gene. CDR3 length: 11 residues. The CDR3: CASAGGNIQYF. CDR3 bases: TGTGCCAGCGCGGGAGGAAACATTCAGTACTTC.

This clone was observed a few times. This chain joins TRBV9 and TRBJ1-3; TRBD1 agrees at 8 bases. Germline V gene data show CDR1 as SGDLS and CDR2 as YYNGEE. The CDR3 sequence is 18 residues long. J lost 0 bases, V lost 4 bases, and 12 bases had no gene match. This chain's CDR3 is CASSFGQGDPFSGNTIYF. The CDR3 region has the DNA TGTGCCAGCAGCTTCGGACAGGGTGATCCCTTCTCTGGAAACACCATATATTTT.

J is TRBJ2-7 and V is TRBV5-6; the match to TRBD2 covers 8 bases. Germline V CDR1 and CDR2: SGHDT, YYEEEE. Trimming cost V 6 bases and J 5 bases; bases outside gene matches: 13. This CDR3 spans 15 amino acids. CDR3 in amino acids: CASTVRRGGLDEQYF. CDR3 nucleotides: TGTGCCAGCACCGTCCGACGGGGGGGGCTGGACGAGCAGTACTTC.

V usage is TRBV30 and J usage is TRBJ1-6, with TRBD1 identical over 10 bases. The CDR3 sequence is 14 residues long. J was trimmed by 10 bases and V by 3 bases; bases with no gene match: 6. The germline CDR1 and CDR2 sequences are GTSNPN and SVGIG (reference sequence). CDR3 DNA: TGTGCCTGGAGATGGGACAGGGGCGGGTCACCCCTCCACTTT. Its translation is CAWRWDRGGSPLHF.

The V and J genes are TRBV11-2 and TRBJ1-6; D is ambiguous. Germline lookup yields CDR1 SGHAT and CDR2 FQNNGV. CDR3 size: 15 residues. The V end was cut by 1 base, the J end by 7 bases, with 11 bases between. In nucleotides, the CDR3 is TGTGCCAGCAGCTTAGGTCCATCGGGGAATTCACCCCTCCACTTT. As protein: CASSLGPSGNSPLHF.

The CDR3, as DNA: TGTGCCAGCAGTGAAGCGGGACAGGGTGAAGAAAAACTGTTTTTT. Protein product: CASSEAGQGEEKLFF. This sequence joins TRBV6-1 and TRBJ1-4, with 9 bases matching TRBD1. The trim removed 0 bases at V and 8 bases at J, leaving 4 bases unmatched. The germline gives CDR1 MNHNS, CDR2 SASEGT. The CDR3 length is 15 residues.

This chain links TRBV19 with TRBJ2-7, with 9 bases aligning to TRBD1. J lost 2 bases, V lost 7 bases, and 3 bases had no gene match. The germline CDR1 and CDR2 sequences are LNHDA and SQIVND (reference sequence). The CDR3 runs 13 residues. The CDR3 bases are TGTGCCAGTAACACAGGGGGCGCCTACGAGCAGTACTTC. As protein: CASNTGGAYEQYF.

The chain couples TRBV5-1 to TRBJ2-1; maybe TRBD2 (6 bases). Deletions cut 4 bases from V and 6 bases from J, with 11 bases between. Per germline, CDR1 SGHRS and CDR2 YFSETQ. The CDR3 loop spans 13 amino acids. The CDR3 sequence is CASSPDYGNEQFF. As DNA, the CDR3 is TGCGCCAGCAGCCCGGACTATGGCAATGAGCAGTTCTTC.

The chain joins TRBV6-5 to TRBJ2-7; weak D call: TRBD2 (6 bases). The V and J ends lost 0 bases and 4 bases respectively, with 10 bases between them. CDR1 MNHEY and CDR2 SVGAGI come from the germline V gene. This CDR3 spans 14 amino acids. The CDR3: CASSYSSGRYEQYF. The CDR3 nucleotides are TGTGCCAGCAGTTACTCTAGTGGGAGGTACGAGCAGTACTTC.

On this clone: Other DNA variants within this sample encode the same CDR3. The chain uses TRBV5-6 and TRBJ1-3; TRBD1 matches at 10 bases. The CDR3 totals 15 residues. The V gene's germline CDR1 is SGHDT and CDR2 YYEEEE. Trimming cost V 4 bases and J 2 bases; bases outside gene matches: 3. The CDR3 reads CASSPTGGTGNTIYF. CDR3 nucleotides: TGTGCCAGCAGCCCGACAGGGGGCACTGGAAACACCATATATTTT.

The chain recombines TRBV19 with TRBJ1-5, with TRBD1 matching 9 bases. Per the germline V gene, CDR1 is LNHDA and CDR2 is SQIVND (reference sequence). Trimming took 7 bases from V and 7 from J; bases not matched to a gene: 11. The CDR3 consists of 15 residues. CDR3 region: CASIETGGRGQPQHF. The CDR3 DNA is TGTGCCAGTATCGAGACAGGGGGTCGGGGGCAGCCCCAGCATTTT.

The V and J genes are TRBV12-1 and TRBJ2-7; the D segment call TRBD2 is taken from the table without a DNA check. TRBV12-1 is classified as a pseudogene. The length of the CDR3 is 16 residues. The CDR3 region is CASSIGTSGTSYEQYF. In DNA form, the CDR3 reads TGTGCCAGCAGCATCGGGACTAGCGGGACATCCTACGAGCAGTACTTC.

V usage is TRBV25-1 and J usage is TRBJ2-7; 9 bases match TRBD1. Unmatched junction bases numbered 5, after V lost 4 bases and J lost 4 bases. CDR1 is MGHDK, CDR2 SYGVNS, per germline. This CDR3 contains 14 residues. In DNA, the CDR3 is TGTGCCAGCAGTGCCGGACAGGGGCAGTACGAGCAGTACTTC. Amino acids: CASSAGQGQYEQYF.

The chain has TRBV19 and TRBJ2-6, with a weak D call TRBD1 (6 bases). This CDR3 has 18 amino acids. V was clipped by 5 bases and J by 2 bases, with 19 bases between them. Germline-derived CDR1 and CDR2 are LNHDA and SQIVND (reference sequence). The CDR3 region is CASSFDGGVLPGANVLTF. CDR3 coding DNA: TGTGCCAGTAGTTTTGATGGGGGCGTATTACCTGGGGCCAACGTCCTGACTTTC.

CDR3 amino acids: CSVEDQGGGSYEQYF. The DNA of the CDR3 is TGCAGCGTTGAAGATCAGGGCGGGGGATCCTACGAGCAGTACTTC. The chain has TRBV29-1 and TRBJ2-7, with 7 bases lining up with TRBD2. There are 15 residues in the CDR3. V trimming: 0 bases; J trimming: 1 base; junction bases outside the gene matches: 6. Germline V CDR1 and CDR2: SQVTM, ANQGSEA.

The V call is TRBV3-1 (or the pseudogene TRBV3-2), the J call TRBJ2-1; 7 bases are a match to TRBD2. CDR1 LGHDT and CDR2 YNNKEL come from the germline V gene (reference sequence). CDR3 length equals 15 residues. Losses at the gene ends were 2 bases for V and 6 bases for J; bases not matched to a gene: 7. The CDR3 sequence is CASSQMGEGLNEQFF. The CDR3 DNA is TGTGCCAGCAGCCAAATGGGGGAGGGCCTCAATGAGCAGTTCTTC.

The chain uses TRBV4-2 and TRBJ1-5, with D hard to call. This CDR3 contains 15 residues. Germline CDR1 reads LGHNA; CDR2 reads YNFKEQ. Trimming cost V 0 bases and J 0 bases, with 6 bases left between them. The CDR3 DNA follows: TGTGCCAGCAGCCAAGATCGGGGTAGCAATCAGCCCCAGCATTTT. Residues: CASSQDRGSNQPQHF.

The rearrangement links TRBV5-4 to TRBJ1-6, with 11 bases lining up with TRBD1. The V gene end was trimmed by 4 bases and the J gene end by 6 bases; junction bases not matched to a gene: 6. This CDR3 contains 16 residues. CDR1 and CDR2 (germline): SGHNT, YYREEE (reference sequence). The CDR3 reads CASSVGQGGVNSPLHF. In DNA form, the CDR3 reads TGTGCCAGCAGCGTGGGACAGGGGGGCGTTAATTCACCCCTCCACTTT. Variable domain in full (rest from reference TRBV5-4 and TRBJ1-6): ETGVTQSPTHLIKTRGQQVTLRCSSQSGHNTVSWYQQALGQGPQFIFQYYREEENGRGNFPPRFSGLQFPNYSSELNVNALELDDSALYLCASSVGQGGVNSPLHFGNGTRLTVT.

The chain has TRBV11-2 and TRBJ2-3; no clear D gene. The CDR3 runs to 14 residues. V was clipped by 2 bases and J by 6 bases, with 12 bases between them. Germline CDR1 and CDR2: SGHAT and FQNNGV. CDR3 sequence (DNA): TGTGCCAGCAGCTTAATGCCTAGTGGGGATACGCAGTATTTT. It encodes CASSLMPSGDTQYF. The entire variable domain, with the rest obtained from reference TRBV11-2 and TRBJ2-3, is as follows: EAGVAQSPRYKIIEKRQSVAFWCNPISGHATLYWYQQILGQGPKLLIQFQNNGVVDDSQLPKDRFSAERLKGVDSTLKIQPAKLEDSAVYLCASSLMPSGDTQYFGPGTRLTVL.

This chain connects TRBV19 to TRBJ1-2; D is unclear. Trimming took 5 bases from V and 8 from J, leaving 21 bases between them. Looked up from germline, CDR1 is LNHDA and CDR2 is SQIVND (reference sequence). CDR3 length: 15 amino acids. The CDR3 DNA reads as TGTGCCAGTAGTTCGCCCCCAGGACTCGAAAGGGGCTACACCTTC. This codes for CASSSPPGLERGYTF.

The DNA of the CDR3 is TGTGCCAGCAGTTACTATCCGACTTCGAGCACAGATACGCAGTATTTT. Translating it yields CASSYYPTSSTDTQYF. The chain carries TRBV6-5 and TRBJ2-3, with no clear D. V was shortened by 1 base and J by 0 bases, with 11 bases between the two germline ends. The length of the CDR3 is 16 residues. CDR1 and CDR2 from the germline V gene are MNHEY and SVGAGI.

This clone has a handful of counts. J is TRBJ2-3 and V is TRBV4-2; D is unclear. Germline CDR1 is LGHNA and CDR2 is YNFKEQ. CDR3 length: 13 amino acids. V gave up 0 bases and J gave up 4 bases, with 5 bases separating them. The CDR3 reads CASSQDIADTQYF. CDR3 nucleotides: TGTGCCAGCAGCCAAGATATTGCAGATACGCAGTATTTT.

The chain recombines TRBV6-5 with TRBJ1-3; no firm D call. Trimming took 4 bases from V and 0 from J, leaving 13 bases between them. Looked up from germline, CDR1 is MNHEY and CDR2 is SVGAGI. The CDR3 is made up of 16 amino acids. For the CDR3, the DNA is TGTGCCAGCAGTTTAGGAGAGCGCCTCTCTGGAAACACCATATATTTT. Translated, it gives CASSLGERLSGNTIYF.

This clone was observed once. The rearrangement uses TRBV7-8 and TRBJ1-3; D is ambiguous. V lost 4 bases to trimming and J lost 4 bases, with 14 bases between them. Germline values: CDR1 SGHVS, CDR2 FQNEAQ. The length of the CDR3 is 15 residues. CDR3: CASSSTMARGNTIYF. Written as DNA, the CDR3 is TGTGCCAGCAGCTCAACGATGGCGCGGGGAAACACCATATATTTT.

This chain uses TRBV5-1 with TRBJ2-3; 12 nucleotides match TRBD2. This CDR3 spans 16 amino acids. Losses at the gene ends were 0 bases for V and 5 bases for J; bases not matched to a gene: 4. The germline gives CDR1 SGHRS, CDR2 YFSETQ. The CDR3 reads CASSLELAGGVDTQYF. The CDR3 nucleotides read TGCGCCAGCAGCTTGGAGCTAGCGGGAGGGGTAGATACGCAGTATTTT.

This clone has a single count. The chain has TRBV27 and TRBJ2-1; TRBD1 is a possible D gene (6 bases). Trimming removed 2 bases at V and 7 bases at J, with 12 bases between. Germline CDR1 is MNHEY and CDR2 is SMNVEV (reference sequence). There are 14 residues in the CDR3. This CDR3 is CASSLETGRNEQFF. For the CDR3, the DNA is TGTGCCAGCAGTTTAGAGACAGGTCGGAATGAGCAGTTCTTC.